These T cell receptor beta chains were read from a single sample in a study of blood T cell repertoires in COVID-19. The method was immunoSEQ multiplex PCR; TCRdb's version includes in-frame clones alone and lacks a portion of them. In the table there are roughly 390,000 clones, around 85% of which are singletons. Sequences were obtained from peripheral blood. Receptors originate from a woman aged 18-35 years with acute or convalescent COVID-19. Each CDR3 is given with its conserved first and last residue. Each record gives: V gene, clone size, D gene, J gene, CDR3 DNA, CDR3 protein. D genes are given only for firm matches. The listing skips clone size in some rows; elsewhere it reads once, few, many or a size class.

TRBV15	few	-	TRBJ1-5	TGTGCCACCAGCTCGGGGATCAATCAGCCCCAGCATTTT	CATSSGINQPQHF
TRBV28	-	-	TRBJ2-7	TGTGCCAGCCTCAAACCAGGGTCCTACGAGCAGTACTTC	CASLKPGSYEQYF
TRBV20-1	-	-	TRBJ1-5	TGCAGTGCTAGTAGCGCAGGGGTTGGGCAGCCCCAGCATTTT	CSASSAGVGQPQHF
TRBV5-5	-	-	TRBJ2-3	TGTGCCAGCAGCTTGGTTACCAGGGGCGATTTAGGGGATACGCAGTATTTT	CASSLVTRGDLGDTQYF
TRBV3-1/TRBV3-2	-	TRBD1	TRBJ2-3	TGTGCCAGCAGCCTCAACCCGGGACAGAGCACAGATACGCAGTATTTT	CASSLNPGQSTDTQYF
TRBV6-5	-	-	TRBJ1-1	TGTGCCAGCAGCATGCCCCCCGAGGCTGAAGCTTTCTTT	CASSMPPEAEAFF
TRBV3-1/TRBV3-2	-	TRBD2	TRBJ2-1	TGTGCCAGCAGCCAACGACTAGCGAATTACAATGAGCAGTTCTTC	CASSQRLANYNEQFF
TRBV21-1	-	-	TRBJ2-3	TGTGCCAGTACCCGACTAGCGGGAGGGCCAGATACGCAGTATTTT	CASTRLAGGPDTQYF
TRBV19	-	-	TRBJ1-5	TGTGCCAGTAGCGGACTCTCCGGCTCCCAGCCCCAGCATTTT	CASSGLSGSQPQHF
TRBV5-1	-	TRBD2	TRBJ2-1	TGCGCCAGCTTAACCGGGACTAGTCCTTACAATGAGCAGTTCTTC	CASLTGTSPYNEQFF
TRBV12-5	few	-	TRBJ1-5	TGTGCTAGTGGTACCCACGATCAGGGGTGGCAGCCCCAGCATTTT	CASGTHDQGWQPQHF
TRBV9	-	-	TRBJ2-7	TGTGCCAGCAGCGTAGGACACCCCGAGAACTACGAGCAGTACTTC	CASSVGHPENYEQYF
TRBV6-6	-	TRBD1	TRBJ1-1	TGTGCTTCTCGGACAGGGCGGAACACTGAAGCTTTCTTT	CASRTGRNTEAFF
TRBV11-2	-	TRBD2	TRBJ2-1	TGTGCCAGCAGCGAATCTCCCGGGACTAGCGGGACGGATGAGCAGTTCTTC	CASSESPGTSGTDEQFF
TRBV12-3/TRBV12-4	-	TRBD2	TRBJ2-5	TGTGCCAGCGGGGATCTGGGGGGGGAGACCCAGTACTTC	CASGDLGGETQYF
TRBV6-5	few	TRBD1	TRBJ2-7	TGTGCCAGCAGTTACGCCGACAGGGCTGTCTTCGAGCAGTACTTC	CASSYADRAVFEQYF
TRBV6-5	-	-	TRBJ2-1	TGTGCCAGCAGGTCTAGGACAGATGAGCAGTTCTTC	CASRSRTDEQFF
TRBV18	few	-	TRBJ2-5	TGTGCCAGCTCACCACCGCGGTCGTCGGGGTCTGAAGAGACCCAGTACTTC	CASSPPRSSGSEETQYF
TRBV19	-	-	TRBJ1-6	TGTGCCAGTAGTACCTTTTCGACAGGCTCCTATAATTCACCCCTCCACTTT	CASSTFSTGSYNSPLHF
TRBV10-3	once	TRBD2	TRBJ2-3	TGTGCCATCAAACCCGGGACTAGTAAAGGGAGTGATACGCAGTATTTT	CAIKPGTSKGSDTQYF
TRBV6-5	-	-	TRBJ2-7	TGTGCCAGCACAACAGTACCCTCCTACGAGCAGTACTTC	CASTTVPSYEQYF
TRBV27	-	-	TRBJ2-7	TGTGCCAGCGGACAGACCTACGAGCAGTACTTC	CASGQTYEQYF
TRBV5-1	-	-	TRBJ1-5	TGCGCCAGCAGCTTAACGATGGGGGGTCAGCCCCAGCATTTT	CASSLTMGGQPQHF
TRBV11-1	-	-	TRBJ2-1	TGTGCCAGCAGCCCGGTACCAGCGAGCTCCTACAATGAGCAGTTCTTC	CASSPVPASSYNEQFF
TRBV2	-	TRBD2	TRBJ2-1	TGTGCCAGCAAGGGCGATAGCGGGAGGGCCGGCAATGAGCAGTTCTTC	CASKGDSGRAGNEQFF
TRBV30	-	TRBD2	TRBJ2-7	TGTGCCTGGAGCCGGAAAAACCCCCGCGGGAGCTCCTACGAGCAGTACTTC	CAWSRKNPRGSSYEQYF
TRBV24-1	-	-	TRBJ1-2	TGTGCCACCAGTGATTTAGGGCAAGGACGGACAGCCTATGGCTACACCTTC	CATSDLGQGRTAYGYTF
TRBV6-6	-	-	TRBJ1-5	TGTGCCGGGGGGGGTTTAATCCGGGGTCAGCCCCAGCATTTT	CAGGGLIRGQPQHF
TRBV2	few	TRBD1	TRBJ1-4	TGTGCCAGCAGGACAGAATTGACAGGGGGACTGTTTTTT	CASRTELTGGLFF
TRBV24-1	-	TRBD2	TRBJ2-3	TGTGCCACCAGTGGACTAGCGGGGGGGATGAATACGCAGTATTTT	CATSGLAGGMNTQYF